A selection of T cell receptor beta chains follows, all from one sample in a study of T cell repertoires in cytomegalovirus infection. Via MiXCR, TCRdb re-called the reads, giving one row per CDR3 protein. The repertoire consists of more than 400,000 distinct CDR3 sequences, with approximately 26% occurring once and the leading ten covering less than 15%. The source material was PBMCs. These receptors were taken from a human donor in good health (CMV status not recorded). Some clones in this sample may be carry-over from other donors' samples. Both conserved end residues are part of each CDR3. Fields, in order: V gene, J gene, clone size, D gene, CDR3 DNA, CDR3 protein. A D gene is named only where the DNA matches it firmly. Expanded clones are given a class, and other clones once, few, many or no size at all.

TRBV12-3/TRBV12-4	TRBJ2-4	few	.	TGTGCCAGCAGTTTTGGGGCAGTGTGGCTAGCCAAAAACATTCAGTACTTC	CASSFGAVWLAKNIQYF
TRBV7-9	TRBJ1-6	few	TRBD1	TGTGCCAGCAGCCCCCGGGACAGGAGAAATTCACCCCTCCACTTT	CASSPRDRRNSPLHF
TRBV7-2	TRBJ1-3	few	.	TGTGCCAGCAGCTCCCCGGGACACCCCTCTGGAAACACCATATATTTT	CASSSPGHPSGNTIYF
TRBV6-1	TRBJ2-1	.	.	TGTGCCAGCAGCGAGACAGGACAATTCTCCTACAATGAGCAGTTCTTC	CASSETGQFSYNEQFF
TRBV19	TRBJ1-2	few	.	TGTGCCAGTAGGGATCGGACAGCCGCCGCGGAGGATGGCTACACCTTC	CASRDRTAAAEDGYTF
TRBV6-2/TRBV6-3	TRBJ1-1	few	.	TGTGCCAGCAGTTACCGCCGGGACAAGAACACTGAAGCTTTCTTT	CASSYRRDKNTEAFF
TRBV10-3	TRBJ2-1	.	TRBD2	TGTGCCATCAGTGGGACTAGCGGGAGTTTTGGAAATGAGCAGTTCTTC	CAISGTSGSFGNEQFF
TRBV7-2	TRBJ2-1	many	TRBD2	TGTGCCAGCAGCCCTATAGCGGGAGTTCGGGATGAGCAGTTCTTC	CASSPIAGVRDEQFF
TRBV28	TRBJ2-2	.	.	TGTGCCAGCAGTTTTGTGGGTCCCGGGGAGCTGTTTTTT	CASSFVGPGELFF
TRBV6-6	TRBJ2-5	.	.	TGTGCCAGCAGCTTGGGTGGCGGGACGGGAGCGGAGACCCAGTACTTC	CASSLGGGTGAETQYF
TRBV20-1	TRBJ2-7	.	.	TGCAGTGCTCCGGCGGCGGATACATGGGAGGACGAGCAGTACTTC	CSAPAADTWEDEQYF
TRBV11-2	TRBJ1-1	.	TRBD1	TGTGCCAGCAGCATTGGACAGGGGGCGGGCACTGAAGCTTTCTTT	CASSIGQGAGTEAFF
TRBV5-1	TRBJ1-1	.	.	TGCGCCAGCAGTTCCATGACAGACACTGAAGCTTTCTTT	CASSSMTDTEAFF
TRBV7-4	TRBJ2-1	.	TRBD2	TGTGCCAGCAGCTTAATTGGACTAGCAGACTACAATGAGCAGTTCTTC	CASSLIGLADYNEQFF
TRBV2	TRBJ2-3	.	TRBD1	TGTGCCATCCCGGGACAGGGCCGAACAGATACGCAGTATTTT	CAIPGQGRTDTQYF
TRBV7-2	TRBJ2-1	few	.	TGTGCCAGCAGCTACGCCAGGGGCGATGAGCAGTTCTTC	CASSYARGDEQFF
TRBV18	TRBJ1-1	.	.	TGTGCCAGCTCACCAGGGGCGGGGGCGCGAGCTGAAGCTTTCTTT	CASSPGAGARAEAFF
TRBV4-1	TRBJ1-1	.	.	TGCGCCAGCAGCCAAGAGGGAGGGAGGAACACTGAAGCTTTCTTT	CASSQEGGRNTEAFF
TRBV6-1	TRBJ1-2	many	.	TGTGCAACCCGTACGGCAAACTATGGCTACACCTTC	CATRTANYGYTF
TRBV7-9	TRBJ2-7	.	.	TGTGCCAGCAGACAGGAGGGGCTAGAGCCCTACGAGCAGTACTTC	CASRQEGLEPYEQYF
TRBV12-3/TRBV12-4	TRBJ1-5	many	.	TGTGCCAGCAGGTATAGCAATCAGCCCCAGCATTTT	CASRYSNQPQHF
TRBV7-9	TRBJ2-1	.	.	TGTGCCAGCAGCCTAGAGGGGGTGGTTGGTGAGCAGTTCTTC	CASSLEGVVGEQFF
TRBV2	TRBJ2-1	.	TRBD2	TGTGCCAGCAGTGAAGGTAGCGGGAGGTCGTACAATGAGCAGTTCTTC	CASSEGSGRSYNEQFF
TRBV20-1	TRBJ1-6	.	.	TGCAGTGCTAGACAGGGTGCGGATAATTCACCCCTCCACTTT	CSARQGADNSPLHF
TRBV5-1	TRBJ1-2	.	.	TGCGCCAGCAGCTTGCCGCACACACCTCCGCGGGGCTACACCTTC	CASSLPHTPPRGYTF
TRBV29-1	TRBJ2-5	.	.	TGCAGCGTGACGGCGGGAAATCGACCCGAGACCCAGTACTTC	CSVTAGNRPETQYF
TRBV28	TRBJ2-1	few	TRBD2	TGTGCCAGCAGTTCCTCGGCTAGCGGGAGTTTCTATGAGCAGTTCTTC	CASSSSASGSFYEQFF
TRBV6-2/TRBV6-3	TRBJ1-5	.	.	TGTGCCAGCAGTTACACCACTAACTCGAATCAGCCCCAGCATTTT	CASSYTTNSNQPQHF
TRBV6-4	TRBJ1-6	.	.	TGTGCCAGCAGCAGGGAAGGAGGGAATTCACCCCTCCACTTT	CASSREGGNSPLHF
TRBV12-3/TRBV12-4	TRBJ1-1	few	TRBD1	TGTGCCAGCAGTTTAGGGGGCAGGGGGCTGAACACTGAAGCTTTCTTT	CASSLGGRGLNTEAFF
TRBV7-9	TRBJ1-3	.	.	TGTGCCAGCAGCTTAGATGCAGGGCGCTCAAGAAACACCATATATTTT	CASSLDAGRSRNTIYF